This is a list of T cell receptor beta chains from one sample in a study of blood T cells in healthy people across ages. TCRdb reprocessed the 5' RACE reads with MiXCR, giving one entry per CDR3 protein. The data hold a few hundred thousand distinct CDR3 sequences, with 25% to 30% observed a single time. The sequenced sample was blood. The receptors were gathered from a woman in her sixties or seventies in good health. The CDR3 runs from the conserved cysteine through the conserved F or W. The order of the fields is CDR3 DNA, CDR3 protein, D gene, J gene, CDR3 length, clone size, V gene. D genes are given only for firm matches. Only part of the rows carry a size: once, few, many, or a class if the clone is expanded.

cdr3_nt: TGCGCCAGCAGCCAATCGGAGTCTAGCGGGGGGGCCAATGAGCAGTTCTTC; cdr3_aa: CASSQSESSGGANEQFF; d_call: TRBD2; j_call: TRBJ2-1; cdr3_length: 17; clone_size: many; v_call: TRBV4-3
cdr3_nt: TGTGCCAGCAGCTCGGCCGGACAGGGAGTAGAGACCCAGTACTTC; cdr3_aa: CASSSAGQGVETQYF; d_call: TRBD1; j_call: TRBJ2-5; cdr3_length: 15; clone_size: -; v_call: TRBV5-5
cdr3_nt: TGTGCCAGCAGTGAATCTAGTGCAGACTCCTACGAGCAGTACTTC; cdr3_aa: CASSESSADSYEQYF; d_call: -; j_call: TRBJ2-7; cdr3_length: 15; clone_size: many; v_call: TRBV6-1
cdr3_nt: TGTGCCAGTCGACAGGGAAGTTTCACTGAAGCTTTCTTT; cdr3_aa: CASRQGSFTEAFF; d_call: TRBD1; j_call: TRBJ1-1; cdr3_length: 13; clone_size: few; v_call: TRBV6-2/TRBV6-3
cdr3_nt: TGCGCCAGCAGCCAAGATCAGCAGGGAATTTGGAGTGGCTACACCTTC; cdr3_aa: CASSQDQQGIWSGYTF; d_call: -; j_call: TRBJ1-2; cdr3_length: 16; clone_size: many; v_call: TRBV4-1
cdr3_nt: TGCAGTGCTAGACACAGGGGGCGCGATGAGCAGTACTTC; cdr3_aa: CSARHRGRDEQYF; d_call: TRBD1; j_call: TRBJ2-5; cdr3_length: 13; clone_size: -; v_call: TRBV20-1
cdr3_nt: TGTGCCAGCAGCTTAGAGAACCGGGAGACCCAGTACTTC; cdr3_aa: CASSLENRETQYF; d_call: -; j_call: TRBJ2-5; cdr3_length: 13; clone_size: few; v_call: TRBV7-6
cdr3_nt: TGTGCCAGCAGCGTAGTAGGGGGTGGAAACACCATATATTTT; cdr3_aa: CASSVVGGGNTIYF; d_call: -; j_call: TRBJ1-3; cdr3_length: 14; clone_size: -; v_call: TRBV9
cdr3_nt: TGTGCCAGCAGCTTGTACTCTGAAGCTTTCTTT; cdr3_aa: CASSLYSEAFF; d_call: -; j_call: TRBJ1-1; cdr3_length: 11; clone_size: -; v_call: TRBV7-2
cdr3_nt: TGTGCCAGCAGCCAAGATTTCGGTCAAGCGGGCACAGATACGCAGTATTTT; cdr3_aa: CASSQDFGQAGTDTQYF; d_call: -; j_call: TRBJ2-3; cdr3_length: 17; clone_size: few; v_call: TRBV4-2
cdr3_nt: TGCAGCGTTGGGAGTGGAACTGAAGCTTTCTTT; cdr3_aa: CSVGSGTEAFF; d_call: -; j_call: TRBJ1-1; cdr3_length: 11; clone_size: few; v_call: TRBV29-1
cdr3_nt: TGTGCCAGTAGTATTCAGCCGACAGGCTCCTACGAGCAGTACTTC; cdr3_aa: CASSIQPTGSYEQYF; d_call: -; j_call: TRBJ2-7; cdr3_length: 15; clone_size: -; v_call: TRBV19
cdr3_nt: TGCAGTGCAACCACCGACAGTGACGTCTATGGCTACACCTTC; cdr3_aa: CSATTDSDVYGYTF; d_call: -; j_call: TRBJ1-2; cdr3_length: 14; clone_size: few; v_call: TRBV20-1
cdr3_nt: TGCGGCGTCCAATATTGGGACAGGGATAATACGCAGTATTTT; cdr3_aa: CGVQYWDRDNTQYF; d_call: TRBD1; j_call: TRBJ2-3; cdr3_length: 14; clone_size: -; v_call: TRBV29-1
cdr3_nt: TGTGCCAGCAGCGGACGCCGGGCGGGGGGATCCACAGATACGCAGTATTTT; cdr3_aa: CASSGRRAGGSTDTQYF; d_call: TRBD2; j_call: TRBJ2-3; cdr3_length: 17; clone_size: -; v_call: TRBV7-2
cdr3_nt: TGTGCCAGCAGCCCCCCCGGCGGGAAGGCAGATACGCAGTATTTT; cdr3_aa: CASSPPGGKADTQYF; d_call: -; j_call: TRBJ2-3; cdr3_length: 15; clone_size: -; v_call: TRBV2
cdr3_nt: TGTGCCAGCAGCCGATTCCAGGGGGCAAGAGGGACCGGGGAGCTGTTTTTT; cdr3_aa: CASSRFQGARGTGELFF; d_call: TRBD1; j_call: TRBJ2-2; cdr3_length: 17; clone_size: few; v_call: TRBV7-2
cdr3_nt: TGCAGCGTGGGAGGGAAGCCCTATCTCGACGAGCAGTACTTC; cdr3_aa: CSVGGKPYLDEQYF; d_call: TRBD2; j_call: TRBJ2-7; cdr3_length: 14; clone_size: once; v_call: TRBV29-1
cdr3_nt: TGTGCCAGCAGGGCTGGGACAGGGGGCCTCGGGGAGCTGTTTTTT; cdr3_aa: CASRAGTGGLGELFF; d_call: TRBD1; j_call: TRBJ2-2; cdr3_length: 15; clone_size: -; v_call: TRBV6-1
cdr3_nt: TGTGCCAGCAGCCAGGGTCGGAGCGGCTACACCTTC; cdr3_aa: CASSQGRSGYTF; d_call: -; j_call: TRBJ1-2; cdr3_length: 12; clone_size: many; v_call: TRBV3-1
cdr3_nt: TGTGCCAGCAGCTTAGCGGGGGGCAGGGAAAACTATGGCTACACCTTC; cdr3_aa: CASSLAGGRENYGYTF; d_call: -; j_call: TRBJ1-2; cdr3_length: 16; clone_size: few; v_call: TRBV7-2
cdr3_nt: TGTGCCAGCAGCTCTCAGACAATGGGTGGTAACATTCAGTACTTC; cdr3_aa: CASSSQTMGGNIQYF; d_call: -; j_call: TRBJ2-4; cdr3_length: 15; clone_size: -; v_call: TRBV5-6
cdr3_nt: TGTGCCAGCAGCTTAGATTTGGTCAGCACCTATGGCTACACCTTC; cdr3_aa: CASSLDLVSTYGYTF; d_call: -; j_call: TRBJ1-2; cdr3_length: 15; clone_size: -; v_call: TRBV7-2
cdr3_nt: TGTGCCAGCAGTTTAACGAGGGGTATCGGGGAAAAACTGTTTTTT; cdr3_aa: CASSLTRGIGEKLFF; d_call: -; j_call: TRBJ1-4; cdr3_length: 15; clone_size: few; v_call: TRBV12-3/TRBV12-4
cdr3_nt: TGCGCCAGCAGCTTGTTTGCAGGGGCGGCTGAAAAACTGTTTTTT; cdr3_aa: CASSLFAGAAEKLFF; d_call: -; j_call: TRBJ1-4; cdr3_length: 15; clone_size: -; v_call: TRBV5-1
cdr3_nt: TGCGCCAGCAGCCAAGAGAGGGGCCCGACGGGTACGCAGTATTTT; cdr3_aa: CASSQERGPTGTQYF; d_call: -; j_call: TRBJ2-3; cdr3_length: 15; clone_size: -; v_call: TRBV4-3
cdr3_nt: TGCGCCAGCAGCCAGTCGCGGGGGGGCTCGAGGGAGACCCAGTACTTC; cdr3_aa: CASSQSRGGSRETQYF; d_call: TRBD2; j_call: TRBJ2-5; cdr3_length: 16; clone_size: -; v_call: TRBV4-3
cdr3_nt: TGTGCCAGCAGCTTGGACAGGGTTTATTCTGGAAACACCATATATTTT; cdr3_aa: CASSLDRVYSGNTIYF; d_call: TRBD1; j_call: TRBJ1-3; cdr3_length: 16; clone_size: -; v_call: TRBV7-2
cdr3_nt: TGCGCCAGCAGCCAAGGGCAGGGGAATCAGCCCCAGCATTTT; cdr3_aa: CASSQGQGNQPQHF; d_call: -; j_call: TRBJ1-5; cdr3_length: 14; clone_size: many; v_call: TRBV4-1
cdr3_nt: TGTGCCACCAGCAATACCGCGATTTACAATGAGCAGTTCTTC; cdr3_aa: CATSNTAIYNEQFF; d_call: -; j_call: TRBJ2-1; cdr3_length: 14; clone_size: -; v_call: TRBV15
cdr3_nt: TGCAGTGCTACCTCTGGACAGGGGATTAGCAATGAGCAGTTCTTC; cdr3_aa: CSATSGQGISNEQFF; d_call: TRBD1; j_call: TRBJ2-1; cdr3_length: 15; clone_size: few; v_call: TRBV20-1
cdr3_nt: TGTGCCAGCAGCCCCACAGGGGTTGCTGAAGCTTTCTTT; cdr3_aa: CASSPTGVAEAFF; d_call: TRBD1; j_call: TRBJ1-1; cdr3_length: 13; clone_size: many; v_call: TRBV7-3
cdr3_nt: TGCGCCAGCAGCTTGGCCGGACAGGTCATAGTCTCTGGGGCCAACGTCCTGACTTTC; cdr3_aa: CASSLAGQVIVSGANVLTF; d_call: TRBD1; j_call: TRBJ2-6; cdr3_length: 19; clone_size: -; v_call: TRBV5-1
cdr3_nt: TGTGCCAGCAGTCAGGGCACGAAAGAGACCCAGTACTTC; cdr3_aa: CASSQGTKETQYF; d_call: -; j_call: TRBJ2-5; cdr3_length: 13; clone_size: -; v_call: TRBV12-3/TRBV12-4
cdr3_nt: TGCGCCAGCAGCCGGGGCAGGGGGAACTATGGCTACACCTTC; cdr3_aa: CASSRGRGNYGYTF; d_call: TRBD1; j_call: TRBJ1-2; cdr3_length: 14; clone_size: many; v_call: TRBV4-3
cdr3_nt: TGTGCCAGCAGTTTACCCCACAGGGCGGAGACCCAGTACTTC; cdr3_aa: CASSLPHRAETQYF; d_call: -; j_call: TRBJ2-5; cdr3_length: 14; clone_size: -; v_call: TRBV28
cdr3_nt: TGTGCCACCTCGGGGAGGGGGTATACGCAGTATTTT; cdr3_aa: CATSGRGYTQYF; d_call: -; j_call: TRBJ2-3; cdr3_length: 12; clone_size: -; v_call: TRBV2
cdr3_nt: TGCGCCAGCACCGACAGGGGGCGGACAGAGACCCAGTACTTC; cdr3_aa: CASTDRGRTETQYF; d_call: TRBD1; j_call: TRBJ2-5; cdr3_length: 14; clone_size: few; v_call: TRBV5-1
cdr3_nt: TGTGCCAGCAGCTTGAGAGATACGCAGTATTTT; cdr3_aa: CASSLRDTQYF; d_call: -; j_call: TRBJ2-3; cdr3_length: 11; clone_size: many; v_call: TRBV11-2
cdr3_nt: TGTGCCAGCAGCTTAATCCAGAATGAAAAACTGTTTTTT; cdr3_aa: CASSLIQNEKLFF; d_call: -; j_call: TRBJ1-4; cdr3_length: 13; clone_size: -; v_call: TRBV11-2
cdr3_nt: TGTGCCAGCAGTAGACAGGTGAACACTGAAGCTTTCTTT; cdr3_aa: CASSRQVNTEAFF; d_call: -; j_call: TRBJ1-1; cdr3_length: 13; clone_size: -; v_call: TRBV6-6
cdr3_nt: TGTGCCAGCCCATCACAGGGAGTCTACGAGCAGTACTTC; cdr3_aa: CASPSQGVYEQYF; d_call: -; j_call: TRBJ2-7; cdr3_length: 13; clone_size: -; v_call: TRBV18
cdr3_nt: TGTGCCAGCAGCGGCCGGGACCAGGGGCCCTATGGCTACACCTTC; cdr3_aa: CASSGRDQGPYGYTF; d_call: -; j_call: TRBJ1-2; cdr3_length: 15; clone_size: many; v_call: TRBV7-6